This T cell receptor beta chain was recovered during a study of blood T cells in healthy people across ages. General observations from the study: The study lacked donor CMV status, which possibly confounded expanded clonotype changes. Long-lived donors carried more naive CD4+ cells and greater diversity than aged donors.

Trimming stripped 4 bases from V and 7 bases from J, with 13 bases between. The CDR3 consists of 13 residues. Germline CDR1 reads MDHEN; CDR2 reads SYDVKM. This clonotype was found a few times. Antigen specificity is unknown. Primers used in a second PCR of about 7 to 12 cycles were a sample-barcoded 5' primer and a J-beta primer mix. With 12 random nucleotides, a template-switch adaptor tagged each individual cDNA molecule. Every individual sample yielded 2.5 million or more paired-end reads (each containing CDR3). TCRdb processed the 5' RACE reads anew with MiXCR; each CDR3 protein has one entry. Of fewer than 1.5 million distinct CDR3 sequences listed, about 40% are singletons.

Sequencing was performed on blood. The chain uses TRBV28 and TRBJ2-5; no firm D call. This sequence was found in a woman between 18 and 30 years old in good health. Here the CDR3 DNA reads TGTGCCAGCAGTTCGGCTACACTTGCGACCCAGTACTTC. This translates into CASSSATLATQYF. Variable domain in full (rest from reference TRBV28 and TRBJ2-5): DVKVTQSSRYLVKRTGEKVFLECVQDMDHENMFWYRQDPGLGLRLIYFSYDVKMKEKGDIPEGYSVSREKKERFSLILESASTNQTSMYLCASSSATLATQYFGPGTRLLVL.